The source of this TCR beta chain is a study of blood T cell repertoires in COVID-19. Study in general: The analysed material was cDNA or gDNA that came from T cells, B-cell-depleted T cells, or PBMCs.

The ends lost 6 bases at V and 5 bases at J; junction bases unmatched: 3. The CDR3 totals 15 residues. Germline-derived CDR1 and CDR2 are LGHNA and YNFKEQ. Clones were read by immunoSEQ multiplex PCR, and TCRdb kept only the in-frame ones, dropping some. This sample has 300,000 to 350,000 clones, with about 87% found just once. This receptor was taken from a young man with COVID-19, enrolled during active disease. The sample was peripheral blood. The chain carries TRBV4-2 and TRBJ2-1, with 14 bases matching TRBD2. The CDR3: CASRRTSGGNNEQFF. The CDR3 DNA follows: TGTGCCAGCAGACGGACTAGCGGGGGGAACAATGAGCAGTTCTTC.